The rows below give T cell receptor beta chains drawn from one sample of a study of blood T cell repertoires in COVID-19. Produced via immunoSEQ multiplex PCR; TCRdb's table is partial and in-frame only. The table shows about 220,000 clones, with about 85% occurring only once. The sequenced material came from peripheral blood. These TCRs come from a man aged 25 to 45 with active or convalescent COVID-19. Both conserved end residues are trimmed from each CDR3. D genes are given only for firm matches. Where a row states a size, it is once, few, many or the class of an expanded clone; other rows omit it.

v_gene: TRBV4-1; d_gene: -; abundance: few; CDR3aa: APRPLGGSYNSPLH
v_gene: TRBV19; d_gene: -; abundance: -; CDR3aa: ASSAAGGWYQETQY
v_gene: TRBV7-2; d_gene: TRBD2; abundance: -; CDR3aa: ASSLASGANIQY
v_gene: TRBV5-4; d_gene: -; abundance: -; CDR3aa: ASSLVGGTYNEQF
v_gene: TRBV7-2; d_gene: -; abundance: -; CDR3aa: ASSFADTEAF
v_gene: TRBV18; d_gene: -; abundance: -; CDR3aa: ASSPDSSGTQY
v_gene: TRBV5-4; d_gene: TRBD2; abundance: -; CDR3aa: ASSSTSGGVYNEQF
v_gene: TRBV21-1; d_gene: -; abundance: -; CDR3aa: ASSKVGTGGIYEQY
v_gene: TRBV28; d_gene: -; abundance: -; CDR3aa: ASRFRGITEAF
v_gene: TRBV4-2; d_gene: TRBD2; abundance: -; CDR3aa: ASSQLRLLAGGQNTQY
v_gene: TRBV5-1; d_gene: TRBD2; abundance: -; CDR3aa: ASSLTTSGTDTQY
v_gene: TRBV6-4; d_gene: TRBD2; abundance: -; CDR3aa: ASRLAGASSYEQY
v_gene: TRBV2; d_gene: TRBD1; abundance: -; CDR3aa: ASSRTGGYNEKLF
v_gene: TRBV3-1/TRBV3-2; d_gene: TRBD1; abundance: -; CDR3aa: ASSQGGTGRMNEQF
v_gene: TRBV28; d_gene: -; abundance: -; CDR3aa: ASSLLPGAGGYT
v_gene: TRBV19; d_gene: -; abundance: -; CDR3aa: ASSWKQISSTIY
v_gene: TRBV4-1; d_gene: TRBD1; abundance: -; CDR3aa: ASSQPGQGHGYT
v_gene: TRBV28; d_gene: -; abundance: -; CDR3aa: ASSLPSAGRTLRVHEQY
v_gene: TRBV18; d_gene: TRBD2; abundance: -; CDR3aa: ASSPIAGVLTDTQY
v_gene: TRBV18; d_gene: TRBD1; abundance: -; CDR3aa: ASSQGQGAEEQY
v_gene: TRBV28; d_gene: TRBD2; abundance: -; CDR3aa: ASSSDRLAAPDTQY
v_gene: TRBV28; d_gene: -; abundance: -; CDR3aa: ASSFSRYSNQPQH
v_gene: TRBV19; d_gene: TRBD1; abundance: -; CDR3aa: ASTSGPPGQGYGYT
v_gene: TRBV18; d_gene: -; abundance: -; CDR3aa: ASSPSGAAAGNTIY
v_gene: TRBV7-9; d_gene: -; abundance: -; CDR3aa: ASSFFGDSEKLF
v_gene: TRBV6-6; d_gene: -; abundance: -; CDR3aa: ASTAIPTDTQY
v_gene: TRBV3-1/TRBV3-2; d_gene: TRBD2; abundance: -; CDR3aa: ASSQPLLERGRASDTQY
v_gene: TRBV29-1; d_gene: TRBD1; abundance: -; CDR3aa: SAGQGHEAF
v_gene: TRBV28; d_gene: TRBD1; abundance: -; CDR3aa: ASSWTGTPLH
v_gene: TRBV30; d_gene: -; abundance: once; CDR3aa: AWSVPGSNQPQH
v_gene: TRBV2; d_gene: -; abundance: -; CDR3aa: ASSVYGVDTEAF
v_gene: TRBV28; d_gene: -; abundance: -; CDR3aa: ASISGRSNEKLF
v_gene: TRBV19; d_gene: -; abundance: few; CDR3aa: ASTVGGAYSNQPQH
v_gene: TRBV28; d_gene: TRBD1; abundance: once; CDR3aa: ASSSQSGGDSPLH
v_gene: TRBV7-9; d_gene: TRBD1; abundance: -; CDR3aa: ASSLKGPTGKGGAF
v_gene: TRBV27; d_gene: -; abundance: -; CDR3aa: ASSLAGATEAF
v_gene: TRBV4-3; d_gene: TRBD1; abundance: -; CDR3aa: ASSRFLGTGDSYEQY
v_gene: TRBV12-5; d_gene: TRBD1; abundance: -; CDR3aa: ASVSDRGSPNYGYT
v_gene: TRBV28; d_gene: -; abundance: once; CDR3aa: ASSFRIGDQETQY
v_gene: TRBV10-3; d_gene: TRBD2; abundance: -; CDR3aa: AIRAGTSGPYEQY
v_gene: TRBV7-9; d_gene: TRBD1; abundance: -; CDR3aa: ASSLEVQGAYGYT